Ten or more counts support the clone carrying this T cell receptor beta chain. Its target is not known. The germline CDR1 and CDR2 sequences are SNHLY and FYNNEI. V shed 10 bases and J shed 6 bases, with 13 bases lying between them. The CDR3 is made up of 13 amino acids. This entry belongs to a study of T cell repertoires in cytomegalovirus infection. Study-level information: Through public TCR beta signatures, both CMV infection and matching HLA type were indicated. Study-level points and caveats: CMV-specific HLA-C-restricted TCR beta clonotypes dominated the ex vivo response.

TCRdb fed the reads into MiXCR, producing one record per CDR3 protein. The sample consists of more than 150,000 distinct CDR3 sequences, around 20% of them appearing once. Source material: PBMCs. V is TRBV2 and J is TRBJ1-6; no clear D. The clonotype was recovered from a human donor in good health (CMV status not recorded). Some clones in this sample may be carry-over from other donors' samples. The CDR3 protein is CATQPAFNSPLHF. CDR3 nucleotide sequence: TGTGCCACTCAGCCAGCCTTTAATTCACCCCTCCACTTT.